This is a list of T cell receptor beta chains from one sample in a study of blood T cell repertoires in COVID-19. Using immunoSEQ multiplex PCR, the repertoire was profiled, and TCRdb retains in-frame clones only, with some absent. Counted here are 150,000 to 200,000 clones, approximately 90% occurring once; the ten biggest clones make up roughly 2.9%. The sequencing sample was made of peripheral blood. Receptor source: a woman aged 25-40 years with active or convalescent COVID-19. Both conserved end residues are part of each CDR3. Fields, in order: V gene, J gene, CDR3 protein.

TRBV28,TRBJ1-6,CASSRGNSPLHF
TRBV28,TRBJ1-3,CASSPATGGGNTIYF
TRBV12-5,TRBJ1-1,CASGLSGAGDGMGKGEAFF
TRBV5-4,TRBJ1-2,CASSLTGFNYGYTF
TRBV6-1,TRBJ2-5,CASSEMRVQETQYF
TRBV6-2/TRBV6-3,TRBJ1-4,CASSYSGTGSNEKLFF
TRBV10-3,TRBJ2-3,CAISGTGVDTQYF
TRBV13,TRBJ1-2,CASSLDSRNYGYTF
TRBV10-1,TRBJ1-4,CASSPSPGTRQLFF
TRBV2,TRBJ1-4,CASRGQGQSEKLFF
TRBV3-1/TRBV3-2,TRBJ2-2,CASSSGGRRELFF
TRBV9,TRBJ2-4,CASSGRATGDIQYF
TRBV18,TRBJ1-4,CASSGQGNEKLFF
TRBV3-1/TRBV3-2,TRBJ2-7,CASSTSGGLRVYEQYF
TRBV7-6,TRBJ1-1,CASSPATVGYSGTEAFF
TRBV7-8,TRBJ2-7,CASSQGLAGVTYEQYF
TRBV28,TRBJ2-7,CASRDPSGTYEQYF
TRBV24-1,TRBJ1-4,CATSSGSDEKLFF
TRBV3-1/TRBV3-2,TRBJ1-2,CASSQYRAPPYGYTF
TRBV11-2,TRBJ2-3,CASSLDGAEADPQYF
TRBV12-5,TRBJ2-2,CASGLGLALTGELFF
TRBV2,TRBJ1-5,CASSEGRVDSNQPQHF
TRBV12-3/TRBV12-4,TRBJ2-3,CASRPEAYTQYF
TRBV20-1,TRBJ2-7,CSASAFSGSYEQYF
TRBV6-6,TRBJ1-5,CASSQGARQPQHF
TRBV7-9,TRBJ2-7,CASSLNRMSSYEQYF
TRBV2,TRBJ2-3,CASSRQGSSTDTQYF
TRBV3-1/TRBV3-2,TRBJ2-3,CASSQGGGAGDTQYF
TRBV11-3,TRBJ2-1,CASRTAGGSYNEQFF
TRBV18,TRBJ2-2,CASSATNTGELFF
TRBV20-1,TRBJ1-5,CSASTQKTRNYQPQHF
TRBV11-2,TRBJ2-7,CASSLTPTGVQSYEQYF
TRBV30,TRBJ1-2,CAWSVLGGQGGGYTF
TRBV6-5,TRBJ2-7,CASRTTTGRDLEYF
TRBV3-1/TRBV3-2,TRBJ1-2,CASSVRYSNTNYGYTF
TRBV15,TRBJ1-5,CATSRDRDRVLGESNQPQHF
TRBV5-6,TRBJ1-2,CASSLVGGSGYTF
TRBV15,TRBJ2-7,CATSRVPPGRTYEQYF
TRBV5-1,TRBJ2-2,CASTRGQGTGELFF
TRBV18,TRBJ2-1,CASSPVTSNNEQFF
TRBV18,TRBJ2-5,CASSHLTGTDVETQYF
TRBV28,TRBJ1-3,CASSLMTGTSDSGNTIYF
TRBV7-9,TRBJ1-2,CASSPRPTGVYGYTF
TRBV11-3,TRBJ2-1,CASSLRISCNEQFF
TRBV5-4,TRBJ2-4,CASSPGQWGLAKNIQYF
TRBV6-6,TRBJ2-5,CASSPPLAGGPLQETQYF
TRBV19,TRBJ1-2,CASTKDRANYGYTF
TRBV6-5,TRBJ1-1,CASRRTGNAEAFF
TRBV11-2,TRBJ1-1,CASSLVRDEAFF
TRBV7-9,TRBJ1-6,CASSPLLVPPLHF